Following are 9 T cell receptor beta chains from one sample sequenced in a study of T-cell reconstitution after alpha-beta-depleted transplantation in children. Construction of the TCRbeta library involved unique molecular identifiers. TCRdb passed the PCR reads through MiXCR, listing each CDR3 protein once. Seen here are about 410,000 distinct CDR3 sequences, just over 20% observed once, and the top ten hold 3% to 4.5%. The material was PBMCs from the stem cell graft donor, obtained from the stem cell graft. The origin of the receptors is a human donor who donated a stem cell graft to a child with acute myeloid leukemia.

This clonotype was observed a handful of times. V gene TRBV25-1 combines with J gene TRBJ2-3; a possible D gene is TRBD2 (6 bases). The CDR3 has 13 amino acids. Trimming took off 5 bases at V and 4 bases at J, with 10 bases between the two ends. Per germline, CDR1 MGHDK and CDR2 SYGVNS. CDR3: CASSPGGPDTQYF. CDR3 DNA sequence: TGTGCCAGCAGTCCCGGAGGGCCAGATACGCAGTATTTT.

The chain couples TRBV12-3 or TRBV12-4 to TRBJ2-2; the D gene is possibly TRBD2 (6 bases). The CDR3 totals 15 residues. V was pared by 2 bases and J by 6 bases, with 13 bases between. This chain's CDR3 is CASSLIPERAGELFF. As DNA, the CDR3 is TGTGCCAGCAGTTTAATCCCCGAGCGGGCCGGGGAGCTGTTTTTT.

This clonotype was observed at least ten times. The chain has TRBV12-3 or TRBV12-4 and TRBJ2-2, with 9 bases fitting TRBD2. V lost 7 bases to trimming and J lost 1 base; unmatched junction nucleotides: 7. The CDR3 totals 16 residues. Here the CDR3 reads CASTRGLAENTGELFF. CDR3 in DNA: TGTGCCAGCACCAGGGGACTAGCTGAGAACACCGGGGAGCTGTTTTTT.

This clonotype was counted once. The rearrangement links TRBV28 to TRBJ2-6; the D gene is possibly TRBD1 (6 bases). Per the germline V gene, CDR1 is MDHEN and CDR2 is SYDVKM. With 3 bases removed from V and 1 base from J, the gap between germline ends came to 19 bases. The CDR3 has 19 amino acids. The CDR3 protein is CASSFSGHSGGSGANVLTF. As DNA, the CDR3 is TGTGCCAGCAGTTTTTCGGGACACTCTGGTGGGTCTGGGGCCAACGTCCTGACTTTC.

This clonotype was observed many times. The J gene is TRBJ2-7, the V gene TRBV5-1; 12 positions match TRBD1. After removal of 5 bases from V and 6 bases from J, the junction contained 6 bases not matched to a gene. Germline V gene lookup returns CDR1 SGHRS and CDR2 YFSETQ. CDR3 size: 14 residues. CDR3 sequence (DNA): TGCGCCAGCAGACCGGGACAGGGGGCTGGCGAGCAGTACTTC. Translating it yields CASRPGQGAGEQYF.

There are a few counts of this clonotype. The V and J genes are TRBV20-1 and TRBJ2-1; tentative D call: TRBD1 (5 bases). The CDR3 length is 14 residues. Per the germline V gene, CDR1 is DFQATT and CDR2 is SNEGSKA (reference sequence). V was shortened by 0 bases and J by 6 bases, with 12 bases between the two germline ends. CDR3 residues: CSARDETRANEQFF. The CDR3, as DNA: TGCAGTGCTAGAGATGAAACCAGGGCCAATGAGCAGTTCTTC.

The CDR3 nucleotides read TGTGCCACCAGCAGCGGGGCAACCTCCTACAATGAGCAGTTCTTC. The encoded protein is CATSSGATSYNEQFF. V and J are TRBV15 and TRBJ2-1; the D call may be TRBD1 or TRBD2 (5 bases each). The V and J ends lost 3 bases and 0 bases respectively, with 9 bases between them. CDR1 is LNHNV, CDR2 YYDKDF, per germline (reference sequence). This CDR3 has 15 residues.

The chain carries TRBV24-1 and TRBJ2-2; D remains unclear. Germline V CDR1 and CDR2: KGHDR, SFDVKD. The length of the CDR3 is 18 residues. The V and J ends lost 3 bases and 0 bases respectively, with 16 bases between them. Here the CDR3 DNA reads TGTGCCACCAGTGATATACTTATCACCACCGCGAACACCGGGGAGCTGTTTTTT. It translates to CATSDILITTANTGELFF.

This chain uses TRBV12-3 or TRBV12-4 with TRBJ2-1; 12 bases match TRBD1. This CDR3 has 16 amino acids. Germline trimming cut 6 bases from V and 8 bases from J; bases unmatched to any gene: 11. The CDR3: CASRPTGQGAHDEQFF. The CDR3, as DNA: TGTGCCAGCAGGCCCACGGGACAGGGGGCCCACGATGAGCAGTTCTTC.